This TCR beta chain was sequenced during a study of blood T cell repertoires in COVID-19. Study as a whole: Italy, Spain and the United States were the sources of the convalescent and acute COVID-19 samples.

In the case of this clone: The CDR3 carries no conserved terminal phenylalanine or tryptophan, so it likely arises from a read error. It is unclear where the CDR3 begins or ends on the DNA, so no DNA is shown, and the CDR3 is as TCRdb lists it.

Looked up from germline, CDR1 is MRHNA and CDR2 is SNTAGT. The CDR3 is made up of 12 amino acids, end residues included. Participant ages covered about 18 to 89 years across around 22 US areas. As handled by the study authors: Reference gene primer amplification gave estimated nucleated cell counts. Here immunoSEQ multiplex PCR was the method, and the copy in TCRdb shows in-frame clones only, minus some. D and trimming were read from the DNA, whereas the V and J calls and clone size are those reported in that table. The sample has around 240,000 clones; over 80% are singletons. The chain combines TRBV6-4 with TRBJ1-1; TRBD1 is the table's D call, not checked against the DNA. The sequencing sample was made of PBMCs or T cells enriched from blood (not recorded which). The clonotype originates from a human donor in a cohort exposed to, infected with or recovered from COVID-19 (not recorded which). The donor label of this sample is uncertain. The CDR3 protein is CASSVYRTVRGR.